This T cell receptor beta chain was observed in a study of cytomegalovirus exposure and HLA in healthy donors. Overall study context: Earlier work reported 117 million unique TCR beta sequences from 150 million to 200 million T cells.

The PCR used 60 Vbeta and 13 Jbeta primers. Measured with immunoSEQ multiplex PCR; TCRdb has only the in-frame clones, and not every one. The sample lists roughly 120,000 clones; 80% to 90% were seen once. The CDR3 covers 15 residues. Germline values: CDR1 SQVTM, CDR2 ANQGSEA. V gave up 7 bases and J gave up 0 bases; unmatched junction bases: 6. The rearrangement joins TRBV29-1 to TRBJ2-1, with TRBD2 identical over 10 bases. Specimen: PBMCs. This clonotype was obtained from a woman aged 18-35 years in good health and CMV-seropositive. DNA for the CDR3: TGCAGCGCTAAGCGGGGGGGGAGCTCCTACAATGAGCAGTTCTTC. Translation: CSAKRGGSSYNEQFF.